This T cell receptor (beta chain) was captured in a study of T cells in Graves' hyperthyroidism and ophthalmopathy. Findings of the study overall: Model output signaled ophthalmopathy a median around 5.9 months ahead of onset. Most thyroid clonotypes that were expanded above 0.001 also turned up in blood.

The table lists this clonotype with a few counts. Antigen unknown. Amplification of TCR beta CDR3 regions used RNA as the template. TCR CDR3 underwent first-round RT-PCR with the HTBI primer set. TCRdb used MiXCR to reprocess the multiplex PCR reads, holding one entry per CDR3 protein. The table shows about 300,000 distinct CDR3 sequences, with roughly 19% occurring only once. This TCR derives from a man aged 50 to 60 with Graves' ophthalmopathy. Sequencing was performed on blood.

The CDR3 region is CSASRVTGYNEQFF. Here the CDR3 DNA reads TGCAGTGCTAGCCGAGTGACAGGTTACAATGAGCAGTTCTTC. The V and J genes are TRBV20-1 and TRBJ2-1, with D possibly being TRBD1 (6 bases). CDR1 is DFQATT, CDR2 SNEGSKA, per germline (reference sequence). The CDR3 spans 14 residues. The V and J ends lost 3 bases and 4 bases respectively, with 13 bases between them.